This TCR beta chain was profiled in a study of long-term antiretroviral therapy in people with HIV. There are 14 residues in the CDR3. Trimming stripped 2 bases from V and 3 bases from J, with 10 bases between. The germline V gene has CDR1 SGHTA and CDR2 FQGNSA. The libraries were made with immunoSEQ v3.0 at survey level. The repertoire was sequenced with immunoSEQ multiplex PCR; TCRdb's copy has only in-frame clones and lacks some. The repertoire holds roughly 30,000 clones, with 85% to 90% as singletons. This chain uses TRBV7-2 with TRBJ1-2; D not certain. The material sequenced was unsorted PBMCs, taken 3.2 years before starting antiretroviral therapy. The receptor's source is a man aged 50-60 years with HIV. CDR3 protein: CASSLQPMDYGYTF. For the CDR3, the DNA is TGTGCCAGCAGCTTACAGCCGATGGACTATGGCTACACCTTC. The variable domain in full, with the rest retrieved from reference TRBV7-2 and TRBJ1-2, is GAGVSQSPSNKVTEKGKDVELRCDPISGHTALYWYRQSLGQGLEFLIYFQGNSAPDKSGLPSDRFSAERTGGSVSTLTIQRTQQEDSAVYLCASSLQPMDYGYTFGSGTRLTVV.